This TCR beta chain was sequenced in a study of blood T cell repertoires in COVID-19. Study overall: Material from acute and convalescent COVID-19 was sourced from the United States, Italy and Spain. The analysed material was cDNA or gDNA that came from T cells, B-cell-depleted T cells, or PBMCs.

Sequencing was performed with immunoSEQ multiplex PCR; in TCRdb, only in-frame clones are kept and a portion is missing. This sample has 400,000 or so clones, with around 90% found just once. The CDR3 has 15 amino acids. Trimming took 6 bases from V and 6 from J; bases not matched to a gene: 9. Germline CDR1 MNHEY, CDR2 SMNVEV (reference sequence). Participants were aged roughly 18 to 89 years from approximately 25 US areas. Participant-reported clinical history was the basis for cohort assignment. The V gene is TRBV27, the J gene TRBJ1-5; 9 bases line up with TRBD1. The sequence came from a woman aged 40 to 50 with acute COVID-19. Source material: PBMCs or T cells enriched from blood (not recorded which). The DNA for the CDR3 is TGTGCCAGCAGAAAAACAGGGGGCGACGGTCAGCCCCAGCATTTT. This codes for CASRKTGGDGQPQHF.